This TCR beta chain emerged from a study of technical replicates of blood from a handful of donors. TCRdb's table, derived via immunoSEQ multiplex PCR, lists solely in-frame clones and lacks some. Of approximately 76,000 clones in the sample, more than 85% were seen once. The CDR3 covers 15 residues. CDR1 MGHRA and CDR2 YSYEKL come from the germline V gene. The ends lost 1 base at V and 2 bases at J; junction bases unmatched: 1. This sequence was found in a human donor in good health. The gene calls are TRBV4-1 and TRBJ2-1; 8 bases agree with TRBD1. Source material: T cells isolated from PBMCs. CDR3: CASSQGQGPYNEQFF. CDR3 DNA: TGCGCCAGCAGCCAAGGACAGGGGCCCTACAATGAGCAGTTCTTC.